What follows describes a single TCR beta chain. Its antigen remains unidentified. Vbeta (60) and Jbeta (13) primers were used in the PCR. In the study's own analysis: It was a later analysis that counted some 80 million unique TCR beta chains, of which about 10 million were shared. This table comes from immunoSEQ multiplex PCR, and its TCRdb copy is limited to in-frame clones, with some not included. V and J calls and clone size are those listed in that table; D and trimming were worked out from the DNA. The table shows more than 85,000 clones, with 69% occurring only once. This record comes from a study of cytomegalovirus exposure and HLA in healthy donors. Study overall: An earlier analysis found 117 million unique TCR beta sequences from approximately 200 million T cells. Study-wide findings and caveats: There were a few CMV-associated chains whose specificity for CMV antigens was confirmed in vitro.

V lost 0 bases, J lost 6 bases, and 16 bases lay in between. CDR3 length: 15 residues. From germline, CDR1 is SGHDT and CDR2 YYEEEE. V is TRBV5-6 and J is TRBJ2-7, with a weak D call TRBD2 (5 bases). This receptor was identified in a woman between 70 and 85 years old in good health and CMV-seropositive. The material sequenced was PBMCs. DNA for the CDR3: TGTGCCAGCAGCTTGGTATACGGGGAAGAGGGCGAGCAGTACTTC. This translates into CASSLVYGEEGEQYF.